The 9 T cell receptor beta chains listed next were all sequenced from one sample in a study of cytomegalovirus exposure and HLA in healthy donors. Primers included in the PCR were 60 Vbeta and 13 Jbeta primers. Here immunoSEQ multiplex PCR was the method, and the copy in TCRdb shows in-frame clones only, minus some. The sample lists roughly 200,000 clones, approximately 90% seen once, with 0.95% to 1.1% in the top ten. Sequencing was done on a sample of PBMCs. These receptors originate from a young woman in good health and CMV-seronegative.

CDR3 sequence (DNA): TGTGCCAGCAGCCAAGATGCCAGGGTTTACTCCGAGCAGTACTTC. This sequence encodes CASSQDARVYSEQYF. The rearrangement joins TRBV4-2 to TRBJ2-7; weak D call: TRBD1 (5 bases). The CDR3 runs 15 residues. V lost 0 bases to trimming and J lost 6 bases, with 15 bases between them. Germline CDR1 is LGHNA and CDR2 is YNFKEQ.

The chain employs TRBV27 and TRBJ1-1; D is perhaps TRBD1 (6 bases). V dropped 3 bases and J dropped 4 bases, with 12 bases sitting between them. The CDR3 spans 14 residues. Germline CDR1 reads MNHEY; CDR2 reads SMNVEV (reference sequence). The CDR3 is CASSFRGWGTEAFF. The DNA for the CDR3 is TGTGCCAGCAGTTTCAGGGGATGGGGCACTGAAGCTTTCTTT.

The V gene is TRBV6-5, the J gene TRBJ1-2; no definite D call. The V gene lost 7 bases and the J gene lost 0 bases, with 9 bases spanning the gap. This CDR3 spans 13 amino acids. Germline V CDR1 and CDR2: MNHEY, SVGAGI. The CDR3 spells CASTGIANYGYTF. The CDR3, as DNA: TGTGCCAGCACGGGAATAGCTAACTATGGCTACACCTTC.

V and J are TRBV19 and TRBJ1-5; 7 bases are shared with TRBD1. Germline assignment: CDR1 LNHDA and CDR2 SQIVND (reference sequence). The CDR3 spans 16 residues. Trimming removed 7 bases from V and 3 bases from J; junction bases left unmatched: 12. The DNA for the CDR3 is TGTGCCAGTACCGTAAAACAGGGGAAAGTCAATCAGCCCCAGCATTTT. Translated: CASTVKQGKVNQPQHF.

The J gene is TRBJ2-7, the V gene TRBV4-1; TRBD1 agrees at 7 bases. The CDR3 is 16 amino acids. CDR1 is MGHRA and CDR2 is YSYEKL in the germline V gene. V lost 2 bases and J lost 9; bases outside the gene matches: 16. For the CDR3, the DNA is TGCGCCAGCAGCCAAAAAGGTACAGGGGAACTACGAGGGCAGTACTTC. As protein: CASSQKGTGELRGQYF.

The V and J genes are TRBV6-1 and TRBJ2-7; the match to TRBD2 covers 8 bases. CDR3 length: 15 amino acids. Per the germline V gene, CDR1 is MNHNS and CDR2 is SASEGT. V trimming: 1 base; J trimming: 3 bases; junction bases outside the gene matches: 5. The CDR3 loop is CASSEGPTSGYEQYF. The CDR3 DNA reads TGTGCCAGCAGTGAAGGCCCCACTAGCGGCTACGAGCAGTACTTC.

The chain combines TRBV27 with TRBJ1-5; the D is unclear. This CDR3 is 15 amino acids long. CDR1 is MNHEY and CDR2 is SMNVEV in the germline V gene (reference sequence). The V and J ends lost 1 base and 3 bases respectively, with 10 bases between them. CDR3 DNA sequence: TGTGCCAGCAGTTTATACGGGATCAACAATCAGCCCCAGCATTTT. This encodes CASSLYGINNQPQHF.

V and J are TRBV5-1 and TRBJ1-2; no clear D gene. The V end lost 0 bases, the J end lost 4 bases, and 7 bases lay between the germline ends. This CDR3 has 13 residues. Germline CDR1 SGHRS, CDR2 YFSETQ. DNA for the CDR3: TGCGCCAGCAGCTTGGCTCCCTTCTATGGCTACACCTTC. Encoded protein: CASSLAPFYGYTF.

This clone came up once. The genes are TRBV4-1 and TRBJ1-1; 9 nucleotides line up with TRBD1. The CDR3 contains 15 residues. From germline, CDR1 is MGHRA and CDR2 YSYEKL. J gave up 8 bases and V 0 bases, and 7 bases lay outside the gene matches. The CDR3 DNA follows: TGCGCCAGCAGCCAAGAAACCCTAGGACAGGGGGAAGCTTTCTTT. The encoded protein is CASSQETLGQGEAFF.